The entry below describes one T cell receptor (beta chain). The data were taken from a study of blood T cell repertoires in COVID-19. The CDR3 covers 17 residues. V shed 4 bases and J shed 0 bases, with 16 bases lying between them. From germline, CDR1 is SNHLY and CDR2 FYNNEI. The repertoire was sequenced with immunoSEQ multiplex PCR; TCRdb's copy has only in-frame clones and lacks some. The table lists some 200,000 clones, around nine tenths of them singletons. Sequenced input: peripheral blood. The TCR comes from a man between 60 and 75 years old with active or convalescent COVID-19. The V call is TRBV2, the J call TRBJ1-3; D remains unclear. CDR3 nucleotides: TGTGCCAGCAGTGGGATTTTCAGCGAGACCTCTGGAAACACCATATATTTT. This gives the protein CASSGIFSETSGNTIYF.